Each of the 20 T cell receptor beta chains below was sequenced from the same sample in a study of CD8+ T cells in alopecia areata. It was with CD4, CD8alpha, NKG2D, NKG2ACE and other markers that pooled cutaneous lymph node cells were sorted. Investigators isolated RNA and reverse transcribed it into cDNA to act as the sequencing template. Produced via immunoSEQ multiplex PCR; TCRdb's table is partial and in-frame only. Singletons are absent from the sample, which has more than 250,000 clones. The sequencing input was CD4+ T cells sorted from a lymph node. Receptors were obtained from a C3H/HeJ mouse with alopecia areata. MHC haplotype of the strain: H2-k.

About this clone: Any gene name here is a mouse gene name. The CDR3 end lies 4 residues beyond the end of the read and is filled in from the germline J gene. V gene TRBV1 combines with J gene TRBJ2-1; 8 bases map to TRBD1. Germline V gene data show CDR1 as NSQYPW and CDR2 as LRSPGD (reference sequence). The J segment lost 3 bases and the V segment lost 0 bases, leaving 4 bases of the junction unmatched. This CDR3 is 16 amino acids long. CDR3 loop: CTCSADVTGGYAEQFF. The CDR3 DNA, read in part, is TGCACCTGCAGTGCAGATGTCACAGGGGGCTATGCT.

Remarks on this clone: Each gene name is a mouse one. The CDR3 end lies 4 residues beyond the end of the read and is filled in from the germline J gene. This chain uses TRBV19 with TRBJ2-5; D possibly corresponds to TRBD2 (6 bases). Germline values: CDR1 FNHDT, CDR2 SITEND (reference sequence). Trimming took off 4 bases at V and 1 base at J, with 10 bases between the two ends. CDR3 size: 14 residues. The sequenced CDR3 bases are TGTGCCAGCAGTCTCTGGGGTCACCAAGAC. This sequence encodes CASSLWGHQD. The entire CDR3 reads CASSLWGHQDTQYF.

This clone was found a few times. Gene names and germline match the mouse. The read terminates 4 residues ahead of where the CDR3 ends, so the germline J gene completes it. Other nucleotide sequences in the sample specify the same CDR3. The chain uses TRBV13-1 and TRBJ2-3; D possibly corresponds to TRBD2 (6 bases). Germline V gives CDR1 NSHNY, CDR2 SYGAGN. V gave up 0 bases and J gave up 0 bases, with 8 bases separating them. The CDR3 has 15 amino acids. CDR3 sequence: CASSDGLVSAETLYF. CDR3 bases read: TGTGCCAGCAGTGATGGACTGGTTAGTGCAGAA.

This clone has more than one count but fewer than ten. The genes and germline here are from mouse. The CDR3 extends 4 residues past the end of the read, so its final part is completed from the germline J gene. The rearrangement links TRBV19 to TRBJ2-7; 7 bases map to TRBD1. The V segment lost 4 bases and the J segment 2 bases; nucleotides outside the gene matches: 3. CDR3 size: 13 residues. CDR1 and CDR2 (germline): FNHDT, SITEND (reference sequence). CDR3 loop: CASSVDRAYEQYF. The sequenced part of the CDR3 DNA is TGTGCCAGCAGTGTAGACAGGGCCTAT.

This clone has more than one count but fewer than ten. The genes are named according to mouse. The CDR3 loop is CASSPDWGTGQLYF. CDR3 DNA (partial): TGTGCCAGCAGCCCCGACTGGGGGACCGGG. The J gene is TRBJ2-2, the V gene TRBV5; TRBD2 agrees at 9 bases. Sequencing ends 4 residues short of the CDR3 end; the germline J gene provides the rest. CDR1 is LGHNA, CDR2 YNLKQL, per germline (reference sequence). V gave up 4 bases and J gave up 5 bases; unmatched junction bases: 2. CDR3 length: 14 residues.

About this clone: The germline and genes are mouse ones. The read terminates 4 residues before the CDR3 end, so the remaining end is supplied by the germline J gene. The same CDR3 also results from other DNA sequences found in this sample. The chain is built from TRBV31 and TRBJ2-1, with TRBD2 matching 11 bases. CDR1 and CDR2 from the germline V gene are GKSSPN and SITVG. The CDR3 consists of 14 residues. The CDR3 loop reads CAWSLLGGLAEQFF. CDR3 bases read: TGTGCCTGGAGTCTACTGGGGGGGCTGGCT. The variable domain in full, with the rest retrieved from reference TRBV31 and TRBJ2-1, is AQTIHQWPVAEIKAVGSPLSLGCTIKGKSSPNLYWYWQATGGTLQQLFYSITVGQVESVVQLNLSASRPKDDQFILSTEKLLLSHSGFYLCAWSLLGGLAEQFFGPGTRLTVL.

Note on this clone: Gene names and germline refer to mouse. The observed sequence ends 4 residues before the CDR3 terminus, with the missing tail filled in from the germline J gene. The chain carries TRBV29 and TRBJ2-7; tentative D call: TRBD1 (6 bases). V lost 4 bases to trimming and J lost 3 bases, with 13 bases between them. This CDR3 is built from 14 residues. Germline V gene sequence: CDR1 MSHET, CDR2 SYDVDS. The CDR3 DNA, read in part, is TGTGCTAGCAGTTCCACCCGGGACAACTAT. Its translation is CASSSTRDNY. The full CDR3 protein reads CASSSTRDNYEQYF.

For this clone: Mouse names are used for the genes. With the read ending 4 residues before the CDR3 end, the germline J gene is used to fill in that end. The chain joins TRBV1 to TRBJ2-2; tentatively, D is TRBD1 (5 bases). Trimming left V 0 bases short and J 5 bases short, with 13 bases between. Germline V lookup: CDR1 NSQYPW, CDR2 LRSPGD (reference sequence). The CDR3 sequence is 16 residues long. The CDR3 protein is CTCSADRREGTGQLYF. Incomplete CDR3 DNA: TGCACCTGCAGTGCAGATCGCAGGGAAGGTACCGGG.

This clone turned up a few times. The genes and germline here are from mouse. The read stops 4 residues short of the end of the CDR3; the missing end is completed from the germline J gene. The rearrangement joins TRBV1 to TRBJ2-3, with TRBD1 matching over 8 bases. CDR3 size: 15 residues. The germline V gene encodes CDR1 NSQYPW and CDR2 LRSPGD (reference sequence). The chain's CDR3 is CTCSRQGALLETLYF. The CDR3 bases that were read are TGCACCTGCAGTCGGCAGGGGGCGCTGTTAGAA.

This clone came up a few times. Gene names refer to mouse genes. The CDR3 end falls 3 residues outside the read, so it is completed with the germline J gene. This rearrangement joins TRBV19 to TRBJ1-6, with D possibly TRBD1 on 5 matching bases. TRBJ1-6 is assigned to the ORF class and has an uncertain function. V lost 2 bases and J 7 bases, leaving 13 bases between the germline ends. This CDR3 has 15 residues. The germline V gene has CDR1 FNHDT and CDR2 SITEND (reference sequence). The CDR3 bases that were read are TGTGCCAGCAGTATGCGGCAGGGCCAGAATTCGCCC. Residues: CASSMRQGQNSP. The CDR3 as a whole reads CASSMRQGQNSPLYF.

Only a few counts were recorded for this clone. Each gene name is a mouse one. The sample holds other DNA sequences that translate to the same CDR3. The CDR3 loop is CASSPTGGDTQYF. CDR3 DNA (partial): TGTGCCAGCAGCCCGACAGGGGGAGAC. The rearrangement joins TRBV5 to TRBJ2-5; TRBD1 agrees at 9 bases. The CDR3 goes on 4 residues after the read ends, and that part is filled in from the germline J gene. The CDR3 spans 13 residues. Germline loops: CDR1 LGHNA, CDR2 YNLKQL (reference sequence).

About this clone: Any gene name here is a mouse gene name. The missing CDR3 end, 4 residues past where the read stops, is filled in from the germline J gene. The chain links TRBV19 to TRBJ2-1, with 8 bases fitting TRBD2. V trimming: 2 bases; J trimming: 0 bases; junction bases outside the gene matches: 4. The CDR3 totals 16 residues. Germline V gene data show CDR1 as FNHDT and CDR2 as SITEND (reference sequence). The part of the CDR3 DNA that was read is TGTGCCAGCAGTATTGGCTGGGGGGTTAACTATGCT. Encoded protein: CASSIGWGVNYA. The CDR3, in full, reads CASSIGWGVNYAEQFF.

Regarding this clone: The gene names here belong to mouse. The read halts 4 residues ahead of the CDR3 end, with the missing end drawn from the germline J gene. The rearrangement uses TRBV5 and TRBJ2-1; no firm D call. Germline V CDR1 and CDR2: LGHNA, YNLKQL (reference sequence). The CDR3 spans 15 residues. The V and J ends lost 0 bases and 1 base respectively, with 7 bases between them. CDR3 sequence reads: CASSQERRNYAEQFF. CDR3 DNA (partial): TGTGCCAGCAGCCAAGAACGCAGAAACTATGCT.

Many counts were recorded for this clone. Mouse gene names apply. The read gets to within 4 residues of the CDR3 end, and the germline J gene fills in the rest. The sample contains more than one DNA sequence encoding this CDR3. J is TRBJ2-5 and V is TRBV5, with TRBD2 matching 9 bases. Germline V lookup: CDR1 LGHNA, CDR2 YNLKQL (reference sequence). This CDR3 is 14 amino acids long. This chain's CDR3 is CASSQDWGGDTQYF. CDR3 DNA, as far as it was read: TGTGCCAGCAGCCAAGACTGGGGGGGAGAC.

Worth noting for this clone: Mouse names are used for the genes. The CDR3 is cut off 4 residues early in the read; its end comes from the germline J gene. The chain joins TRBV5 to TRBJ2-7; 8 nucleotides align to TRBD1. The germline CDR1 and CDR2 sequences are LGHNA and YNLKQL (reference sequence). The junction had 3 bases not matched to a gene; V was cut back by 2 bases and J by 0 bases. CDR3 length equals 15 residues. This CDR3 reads CASSQPTGDSYEQYF. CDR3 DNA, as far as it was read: TGTGCCAGCAGCCAACCGACAGGGGACTCCTAT.

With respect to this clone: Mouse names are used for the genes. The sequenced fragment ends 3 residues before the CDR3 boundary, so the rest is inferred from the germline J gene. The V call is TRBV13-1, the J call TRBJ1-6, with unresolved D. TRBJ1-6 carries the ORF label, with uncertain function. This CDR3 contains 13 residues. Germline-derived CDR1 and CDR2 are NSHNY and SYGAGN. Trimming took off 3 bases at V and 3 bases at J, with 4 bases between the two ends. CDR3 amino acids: CASSVGYNSPLYF. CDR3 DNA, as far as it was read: TGTGCCAGCAGTGTGGGCTATAATTCGCCC.

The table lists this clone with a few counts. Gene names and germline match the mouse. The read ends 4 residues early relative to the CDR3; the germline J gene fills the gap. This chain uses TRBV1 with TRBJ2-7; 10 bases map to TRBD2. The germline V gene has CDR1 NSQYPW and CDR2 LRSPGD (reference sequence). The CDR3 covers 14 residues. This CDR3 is CTCSAPLGGDEQYF. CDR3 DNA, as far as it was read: TGCACCTGCAGTGCCCCACTGGGGGGGGAT.

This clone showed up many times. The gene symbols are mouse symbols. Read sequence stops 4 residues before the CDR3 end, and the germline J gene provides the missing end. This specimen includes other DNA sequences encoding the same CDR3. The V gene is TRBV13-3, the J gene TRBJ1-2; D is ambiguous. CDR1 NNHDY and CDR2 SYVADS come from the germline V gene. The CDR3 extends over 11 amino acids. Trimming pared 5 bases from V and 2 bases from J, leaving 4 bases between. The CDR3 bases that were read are TGTGCCAGCAGAAGGAACTCC. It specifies CASRRNS. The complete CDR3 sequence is CASRRNSDYTF.

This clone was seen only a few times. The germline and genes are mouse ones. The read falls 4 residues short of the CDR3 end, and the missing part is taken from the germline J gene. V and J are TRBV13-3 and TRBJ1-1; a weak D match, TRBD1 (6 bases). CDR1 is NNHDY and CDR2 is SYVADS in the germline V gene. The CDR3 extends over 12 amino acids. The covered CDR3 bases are TGTGCCAGCAGTGTCACAGGGAGA. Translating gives CASSVTGR. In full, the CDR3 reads CASSVTGREVFF.

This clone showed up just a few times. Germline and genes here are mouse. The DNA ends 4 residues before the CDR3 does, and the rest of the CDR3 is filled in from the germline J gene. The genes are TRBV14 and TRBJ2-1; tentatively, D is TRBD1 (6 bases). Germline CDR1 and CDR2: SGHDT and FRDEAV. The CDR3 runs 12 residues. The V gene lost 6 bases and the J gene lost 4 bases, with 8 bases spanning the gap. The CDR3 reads CASTTGYAEQFF. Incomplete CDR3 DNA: TGTGCCAGCACGACAGGTTATGCT. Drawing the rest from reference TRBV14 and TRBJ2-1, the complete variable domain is EAGVTQSPRYAVLQEGQAVSFWCDPISGHDTLYWYQQPRDQGPQLLVYFRDEAVIDNSQLPSDRFSAVRPKGTNSTLKIQSAKQGDTATYLCASTTGYAEQFFGPGTRLTVL.